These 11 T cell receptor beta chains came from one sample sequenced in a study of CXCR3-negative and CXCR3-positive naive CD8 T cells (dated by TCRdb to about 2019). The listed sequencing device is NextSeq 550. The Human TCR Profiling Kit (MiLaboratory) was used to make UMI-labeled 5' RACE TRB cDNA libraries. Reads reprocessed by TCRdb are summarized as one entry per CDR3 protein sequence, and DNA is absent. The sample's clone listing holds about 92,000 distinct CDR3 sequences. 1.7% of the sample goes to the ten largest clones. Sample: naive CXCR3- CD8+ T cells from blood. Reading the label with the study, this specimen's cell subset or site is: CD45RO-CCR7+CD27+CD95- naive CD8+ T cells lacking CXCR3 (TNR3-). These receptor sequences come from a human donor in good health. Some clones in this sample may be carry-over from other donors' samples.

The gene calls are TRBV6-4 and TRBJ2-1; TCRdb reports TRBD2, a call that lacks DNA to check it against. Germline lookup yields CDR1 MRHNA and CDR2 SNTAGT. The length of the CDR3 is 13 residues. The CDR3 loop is CASALGQYNEQFF.

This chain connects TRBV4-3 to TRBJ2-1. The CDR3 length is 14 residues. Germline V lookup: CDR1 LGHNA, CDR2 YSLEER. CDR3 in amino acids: CASSQDAAYNEQFF.

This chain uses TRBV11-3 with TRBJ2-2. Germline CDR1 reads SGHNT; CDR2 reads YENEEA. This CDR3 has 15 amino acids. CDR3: CASSLEDLRTGELFF.

CDR3 sequence: CSVAGRTDTEAFF. The chain joins TRBV29-1 to TRBJ1-1. Per germline, CDR1 SQVTM and CDR2 ANQGSEA. This CDR3 has 13 amino acids.

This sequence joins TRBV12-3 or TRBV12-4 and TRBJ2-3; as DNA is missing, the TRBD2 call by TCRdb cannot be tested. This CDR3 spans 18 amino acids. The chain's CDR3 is CASSLITSGSNPAPAQYF.

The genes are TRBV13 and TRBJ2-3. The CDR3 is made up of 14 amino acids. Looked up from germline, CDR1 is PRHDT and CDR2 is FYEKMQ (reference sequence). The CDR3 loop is CASFGQQDTDTQYF.

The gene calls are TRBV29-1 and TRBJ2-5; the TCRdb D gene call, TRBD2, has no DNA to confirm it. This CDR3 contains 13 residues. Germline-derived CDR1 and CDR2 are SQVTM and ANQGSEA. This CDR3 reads CSALAGVDETQYF.

CDR3 region: CASNLVYAGELFF. The V and J genes are TRBV28 and TRBJ2-2; no DNA is available, so the TRBD2 call from TCRdb remains unchecked. CDR1 and CDR2 from the germline V gene are MDHEN and SYDVKM. This CDR3 contains 13 residues.

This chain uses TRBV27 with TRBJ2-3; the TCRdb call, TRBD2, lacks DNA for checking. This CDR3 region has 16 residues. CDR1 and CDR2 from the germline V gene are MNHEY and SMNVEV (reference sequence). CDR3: CASSLGLAGPMDTQYF.

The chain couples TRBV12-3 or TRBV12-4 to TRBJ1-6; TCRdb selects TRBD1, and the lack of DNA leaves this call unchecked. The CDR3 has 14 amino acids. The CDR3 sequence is CASSRPGTGSPLHF.

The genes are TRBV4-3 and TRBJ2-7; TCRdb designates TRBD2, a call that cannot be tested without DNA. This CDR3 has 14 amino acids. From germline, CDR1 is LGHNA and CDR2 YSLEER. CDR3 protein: CASREGTSGYEQYF.